This TCR beta chain emerged from a study of T cells in localized non-small cell lung cancer (dated by TCRdb to the early 2020s). For the wider study: The study examined T cell repertoires in roughly 240 patients with early-stage NSCLC and compared tumors with uninvolved tumor-adjacent lungs. The cohort consisted of approximately 240 treatment-naive NSCLC patients whose localized lung tumors had been resected. The mean age of the NSCLC patients was 50 to 85 years, with 120 to 150 men and about a hundred women.

V loses 5 bases of germline sequence and J loses 5 bases, and the interval between the two ends is 16 bases. From the cysteine up to the phenylalanine, the CDR3 has a length of 15 residues. Just CDR3 DNA is preserved here, 45 bases in frame from base 1. The germline V gene sets CDR1 to MDHEN and CDR2 to SYDVKM. To note about this clone: The antigen it recognizes is unknown. Base quality data are lacking; no much larger clone is found one base away.

What the study reported, not specific to this receptor: A median of around 50 of the top 100 tumor clones were detected in paired uninvolved adjacent lung, and around 27 of these tumor clones were also found among the top 100 clones of the paired uninvolved adjacent lung. Because the study design was exploratory, TCR variables were selected using unadjusted p-values without false-discovery rate correction. Uninvolved tumor-adjacent lung showed the highest T cell clonality, higher than tumor, which suggests more focused antigenic responses in the adjacent lung. Because multi-region tumor sequencing was not performed, intratumor heterogeneity could not be ruled out. Longer overall survival was associated with higher T cell density in blood, whereas shorter survival was associated with higher clonality in adjacent lung.

The immunoSEQ Assay was used to sequence TCR beta CDR3 regions from DNA. For the original study's pipeline: T cell density was computed as TCR beta template counts normalized to usable DNA estimated by amplifying housekeeping genes. Richness was estimated using the preseqR package, with extrapolation to 400,000 templates for PBMC samples and to 120,000 templates for tissue samples. Clonality was calculated as one minus Pielou's evenness. Tissue-enriched TCRs were identified through differential abundance testing performed on productive amino-acid clonotypes, with a minimum total count of 5 and an alpha of 0.1. The Jaccard Index and the Morisita Overlap Index were used to quantify repertoire overlap between compartments. GLIPH grouped TCR beta CDR3s together with public tetramer-defined viral CDR3s, and a viral motif had to include at least three viral sequences and also show V-gene enrichment. The source is immuneACCESS, and TCRdb retained only in-frame sequences with V and J called. Part of the clones is not carried over; for the studies checked, unresolved V genes explain less than half of this, and the remainder is unexplained. The DNA was the basis for D and trimming; V, J and clone size are from that table. The table for this sample lists around 36,000 clones; around 81% of them were counted only once. The top ten constitute around 7.8% of the sample.

At diagnosis, tumor, uninvolved tumor-adjacent lung and peripheral blood were collected and then preserved as a mix of FFPE and fresh-frozen material. For TCR repertoire profiling, the blood samples were analyzed as peripheral blood mononuclear cells. The sequence was obtained from a male donor older than 55 with stage II lung adenocarcinoma. The sample in question was peripheral blood mononuclear cells, obtained before any cancer treatment. The chain is made from TRBV28 and TRBJ1-5; the D gene is perhaps TRBD1, from 5 matching bases. CDR3 sequence: CASSPRQRIDQPQHF. The DNA is TGTGCCAGCAGTCCCAGACAGCGTATTGATCAGCCCCAGCATTTT.